The rows below give T cell receptor beta chains drawn from one sample of a study of glioma-infiltrating T cells after dendritic cell vaccination. The protocol was immunoSEQ multiplex PCR, while the TCRdb copy is restricted to in-frame clones and leaves out a portion. The sample has about 50,000 clones, 75% to 90% seen once. This specimen was blood, taken after dendritic cell vaccination. These TCRs come from a human donor with glioblastoma. CDR3s include the opening cysteine and the closing phenylalanine or tryptophan. D genes are given only for firm matches. Only part of the rows carry a size: once, few, many, or a class if the clone is expanded.

length,V,J,size,D,DNA,CDR3
13,TRBV10-3,TRBJ2-7,few,-,TGTGCCATCAATTCCGGACATTCCTACGAGCAGTACTTC,CAINSGHSYEQYF
19,TRBV4-1,TRBJ1-3,few,-,TGCGCCAGCAGCCAAGTTAGGACAGCAAACTGGATCTCTGGAAACACCATATATTTT,CASSQVRTANWISGNTIYF
16,TRBV2,TRBJ2-1,-,TRBD2,TGTGCCAGCAGTGAACGCCGGCTAGCGGGTTACAATGAGCAGTTCTTC,CASSERRLAGYNEQFF
14,TRBV7-3,TRBJ2-7,-,-,TGTGCCAGCAGCTTAATAGGGGGAACCTACGAGCAGTACTTC,CASSLIGGTYEQYF
18,TRBV19,TRBJ2-3,few,-,TGTGCCAGTAGTATAACGGAGCTAATACCCAGCTGGTCAGATACGCAGTATTTT,CASSITELIPSWSDTQYF
16,TRBV10-3,TRBJ1-6,-,TRBD1,TGTGCCATCAGGGATTCCGGGACAGGGGGTAATTCACCCCTCCACTTT,CAIRDSGTGGNSPLHF
18,TRBV28,TRBJ1-5,-,-,TGTGCCAGCAGCCTAAGGGGTTACATTAGTTCGGGCAATCAGCCCCAGCATTTT,CASSLRGYISSGNQPQHF
13,TRBV5-1,TRBJ2-2,-,-,TGCGCCAGCAGCTGGGGACTGACCGGGGAGCTGTTTTTT,CASSWGLTGELFF
14,TRBV6-6,TRBJ2-1,-,-,TGTGCCAGCGCCTCCTCACAAGATACCAATGAGCAGTTCTTC,CASASSQDTNEQFF
14,TRBV28,TRBJ1-2,-,TRBD1,TGTGCCAGCAGGGGCGTGGACAGGGTTTATGGCTACACCTTC,CASRGVDRVYGYTF
14,TRBV5-6,TRBJ2-1,-,-,TGTGCCAGCAGCGCTTCAGGGTTGGGCAATGAGCAGTTCTTC,CASSASGLGNEQFF
17,TRBV14,TRBJ2-3,-,TRBD2,TGTGCCAGCAGCCAAGCCTTAAGCGGGAGGCGGACAGATACGCAGTATTTT,CASSQALSGRRTDTQYF
17,TRBV5-6,TRBJ2-1,-,-,TGTGCCAGCAGCTTGGTCGCCGCGGGGAGCTCCTACAATGAGCAGTTCTTC,CASSLVAAGSSYNEQFF
16,TRBV7-8,TRBJ1-5,-,-,TGTGCCAGCAGCCCCCTGGGGGGGTTGGGCAATCAGCCCCAGCATTTT,CASSPLGGLGNQPQHF
16,TRBV4-1,TRBJ1-5,-,-,TGCGCCAGCAGCCAAGATTTTGGACAGTTTTATCGGTCCCAGCATTTT,CASSQDFGQFYRSQHF
15,TRBV6-1,TRBJ1-1,-,-,TGTGCCAGCATCCCGGGATTTACCCTAAAGGTTGAAGCTTTCTTT,CASIPGFTLKVEAFF
12,TRBV28,TRBJ1-1,-,-,TGTGCCAGCAGTTTATACCACAGGGAAGCTTTCTTT,CASSLYHREAFF
15,TRBV19,TRBJ1-5,-,TRBD1,TGTGCCAGTAGTATCTACAGGGGTCGGATTCAGCCCCAGCATTTT,CASSIYRGRIQPQHF
15,TRBV6-5,TRBJ2-7,-,TRBD2,TGTGCCAGCAGTTACTCGAGACTAGCCTCCGGGGAGCAGTACTTC,CASSYSRLASGEQYF
8,TRBV9,TRBJ1-2,-,-,TGTGCCAGCAGCGAGGGAGCCTTC,CASSEGAF
15,TRBV7-2,TRBJ1-1,-,TRBD1,TGTGCCAGCAGGAGACAGGGGGCCATGAACACTGAAGCTTTCTTT,CASRRQGAMNTEAFF
16,TRBV9,TRBJ1-1,-,-,TGTGCCAGCAGCTCTGGGGCTTGGACAGAGAACACTGAAGCTTTCTTT,CASSSGAWTENTEAFF
17,TRBV7-2,TRBJ2-5,-,TRBD2,TGTGCCAGCAGCTTAGCACCCACTAGCGGGAGGGGGAAGACCCAGTACTTC,CASSLAPTSGRGKTQYF
14,TRBV7-6,TRBJ2-2,few,-,TGTGCCAGCAGCTTAGCCGGGGGTCCCGGGGAGCTGTTTTTT,CASSLAGGPGELFF
14,TRBV7-9,TRBJ1-2,-,-,TGTGCCAGCAGCTTAGAGCAGGGGCTTCGGGGCTACACCTTC,CASSLEQGLRGYTF
14,TRBV10-3,TRBJ1-1,-,-,TGTGCCACCAATGGGGGGGGAACGTACACTGAAGCTTTCTTT,CATNGGGTYTEAFF
16,TRBV4-1,TRBJ2-7,once,TRBD2,TGCGCCAGCAGCCAAGCCGGGACTAGCGGGATCAACGAGCAGTACTTC,CASSQAGTSGINEQYF
14,TRBV28,TRBJ1-1,-,-,TGTGCCAGCAGTATCCCGCGGGGGAACACTGAAGCTTTCTTT,CASSIPRGNTEAFF
13,TRBV28,TRBJ1-1,-,-,TGTGCCAGCAGGGCCGGGTTGGCCGGTCCAGCTTTCTTT,CASRAGLAGPAFF
13,TRBV28,TRBJ1-1,once,-,TGTGCCAGCAGTTCGATTAGAATCGGGAGGGCTTTCTTT,CASSSIRIGRAFF
15,TRBV9,TRBJ2-3,-,TRBD2,TGTGCCAGCAGCGTAGGAAGCGGGAGTACAGATACGCAGTATTTT,CASSVGSGSTDTQYF
15,TRBV28,TRBJ1-1,-,TRBD1,TGTGCCAGCTGGGAAGGACAGGGGGCGAGGACTGAAGCTTTCTTT,CASWEGQGARTEAFF
14,TRBV5-1,TRBJ2-7,-,-,TGCGCCAGCCGGAGTACCGGGGGAGGTTACGAGCAGTACTTC,CASRSTGGGYEQYF
14,TRBV19,TRBJ1-2,-,TRBD1,TGTGCCAGTAGTATCCCGACAGGGTATCATGGCTACACCTTC,CASSIPTGYHGYTF
16,TRBV2,TRBJ2-2,-,TRBD2,TGTGCCAGTAGTTTAGCGGGAACTGCGAACACCGGGGAGCTGTTTTTT,CASSLAGTANTGELFF
15,TRBV28,TRBJ2-7,few,TRBD2,TGTGCCAGCGACAACCTAGCGGGAGGGTCCCACGAGCAGTACTTC,CASDNLAGGSHEQYF
13,TRBV18,TRBJ2-3,-,-,TGTGCCAGCTCACGGGACTCCCAGGTTACGCAGTATTTT,CASSRDSQVTQYF
14,TRBV4-2,TRBJ1-4,-,TRBD1,TGTGCCAGCAGCTATCGGACAGGGCAGGAAAAACTGTTTTTT,CASSYRTGQEKLFF
15,TRBV19,TRBJ2-7,-,TRBD2,TGTGCCAGTAGTCTAAGGACTAGCGGAGCCTACGAGCAGTACTTC,CASSLRTSGAYEQYF
18,TRBV4-2,TRBJ2-1,-,TRBD2,TGTGCCAGCAGCCAAGAACAAATATTGACTAGCACGGACGATGAGCAGTTCTTC,CASSQEQILTSTDDEQFF
15,TRBV10-3,TRBJ1-3,-,TRBD1,TGTGCCGTCGCTTCGACAGGGGAAAACGGAAACACCATATATTTT,CAVASTGENGNTIYF
12,TRBV4-2,TRBJ2-1,-,-,TGTGCCAGCAGTCCTGCGGGGAATGAGCAGTTCTTC,CASSPAGNEQFF
18,TRBV25-1,TRBJ2-2,-,TRBD2,TGTGCCAGCAGTGAATATGGCCCCGGCGCGGGAGGATCGGGGGAGCTGTTTTTT,CASSEYGPGAGGSGELFF
14,TRBV5-1,TRBJ2-1,-,TRBD2,TGCGCCAGCAGGATCGGTAGCGGGGACTATGAGCAGTTCTTC,CASRIGSGDYEQFF
14,TRBV4-3,TRBJ1-1,-,-,TGCGCCAGCAGCCAAGCTCACGGGGGGACTGAAGCTTTCTTT,CASSQAHGGTEAFF
14,TRBV6-1,TRBJ2-7,-,TRBD2,TGTGCCAGCAGTGAAGGGTTTAGCGGGAACGAGCAGTACTTC,CASSEGFSGNEQYF
15,TRBV25-1,TRBJ2-2,-,-,TGTGCCAGCAAGTCTTTCGGGTTCGACACCGGGGAGCTGTTTTTT,CASKSFGFDTGELFF
15,TRBV18,TRBJ1-5,-,TRBD1,TGTGCCAGCTCACTGTCCCTGACAGGGGTTCAGCCCCAGCATTTT,CASSLSLTGVQPQHF
13,TRBV11-3,TRBJ2-5,-,-,TGTGCCAGCAGCTTGGACAGTCAAGAGACCCAGTACTTC,CASSLDSQETQYF
13,TRBV14,TRBJ1-2,once,TRBD1,TGTGCCAGCAGCTCACAGGGGTACTCTGGCTACACCTTC,CASSSQGYSGYTF
17,TRBV21-1,TRBJ2-7,once,-,TGTGCCAGCAGCAATTCTCAAATCGGGACAGGGACATACGAGCAGTACTTC,CASSNSQIGTGTYEQYF
18,TRBV15,TRBJ1-2,-,-,TGTGCCACCAGCAGAGTAGGTGGGGGCTCACGCTCCGGCTATGGCTACACCTTC,CATSRVGGGSRSGYGYTF